These 31 T cell receptor beta chains were all obtained from the same sample, sequenced in a study of T-cell reconstitution after alpha-beta-depleted transplantation in children. Unique molecular identifiers were built into the TCRbeta library. From the PCR reads, TCRdb called clonotypes with MiXCR, one entry per CDR3 protein. The sample has 240,000 or so distinct CDR3 sequences, under 9.5% seen once. The source material was PBMCs, mostly from graft donor cells, sampled 180 days after TCRalphabeta/CD19-depleted stem cell transplant. These receptors were obtained from a male patient younger than 18 who had a stem cell transplant for acute lymphoblastic leukemia, so the T cells may come from the graft donor.

In its sample, this clonotype was seen many times. The rearrangement joins TRBV12-3 or TRBV12-4 to TRBJ2-2; D unclear. Deletions cut 5 bases from V and 11 bases from J, with 9 bases between. This CDR3 contains 11 residues. The CDR3 DNA is TGTGCCAGCAGTCAACGGACCGAGCTGTTTTTT. Translated, it gives CASSQRTELFF.

This clonotype was seen repeatedly, ten times or more. The chain joins TRBV20-1 to TRBJ2-3; D not certain. Germline V gene lookup returns CDR1 DFQATT and CDR2 SNEGSKA (reference sequence). Trimming stripped 3 bases from V and 4 bases from J, with 8 bases between. This CDR3 region has 12 residues. The CDR3 DNA is TGCAGTGCTAGTGTCTGGGCAGATACGCAGTATTTT. Encoded protein: CSASVWADTQYF.

This clonotype was seen repeatedly, ten times or more. The rearrangement uses TRBV6-2 or TRBV6-3 and TRBJ2-7; D might be TRBD2 (6 bases). Trimming pared 0 bases from V and 0 bases from J, leaving 24 bases between. This CDR3 spans 20 amino acids. Germline lookup yields CDR1 MNHEY and CDR2 SVGEGT. CDR3 sequence (DNA): TGTGCCAGCAGTTACTCTATATCTTCAAATGAGCGGGCCCGCTCCTACGAGCAGTACTTC. It specifies CASSYSISSNERARSYEQYF.

Ten or more counts support this clonotype. V gene TRBV2 combines with J gene TRBJ2-1; TRBD1 matches 12 bases. The V and J ends lost 2 bases and 7 bases, in that order; junction bases with no gene match: 15. CDR1 SNHLY and CDR2 FYNNEI come from the germline V gene. This CDR3 has 19 residues. In DNA form, the CDR3 reads TGTGCCAGCAGTGAAAACCCCCCCGGGACAGGGGGCGGAAGGAATGAGCAGTTCTTC. Its translation: CASSENPPGTGGGRNEQFF.

This clonotype was counted at least ten times. The chain has TRBV3-1 and TRBJ2-6; TRBD1 matches at 9 bases. Trimming removed 3 bases from V and 0 bases from J; junction bases left unmatched: 9. CDR1 is LGHDT and CDR2 is YNNKEL in the germline V gene (reference sequence). This CDR3 comprises 19 residues. The CDR3 DNA reads TGTGCCAGCAGCCATATCCGGGACAGGGTGTTCTCTGGGGCCAACGTCCTGACTTTC. Its translation is CASSHIRDRVFSGANVLTF.

The chain employs TRBV13 and TRBJ2-3, with D possibly being TRBD1 (5 bases). This CDR3 has 16 residues. Looked up from germline, CDR1 is PRHDT and CDR2 is FYEKMQ (reference sequence). CDR3 residues: CGSSLGEGLPADTQYF. The DNA of the CDR3 is TGTGGGAGCAGCTTAGGGGAAGGATTACCGGCAGATACGCAGTATTTT.

This clonotype has ten or more counts. The chain couples TRBV25-1 to TRBJ2-5; D gene uncertain. This CDR3 has 14 amino acids. The germline V gene encodes CDR1 MGHDK and CDR2 SYGVNS. The germline V and J ends were trimmed by 5 bases and 1 base, with 11 bases remaining between them. CDR3 DNA sequence: TGTGCCAGCAGTCCCCAGTGGCCCCAAGAGACCCAGTACTTC. It specifies CASSPQWPQETQYF.

This clonotype has ten or more counts. This CDR3 reads CATRVSTNEKLFF. The CDR3 DNA follows: TGTGCCACCAGGGTTTCAACTAATGAAAAACTGTTTTTT. The chain joins TRBV12-3 or TRBV12-4 to TRBJ1-4; possible D gene TRBD1, 5 bases. The CDR3 length is 13 residues. Trimming left V 10 bases short and J 0 bases short, with 9 bases between.

This clonotype was counted at least ten times. The chain uses TRBV2 and TRBJ2-5; 9 nucleotides line up with TRBD2. CDR3 size: 13 residues. CDR1 SNHLY and CDR2 FYNNEI come from the germline V gene. V dropped 8 bases and J dropped 5; count of bases not matched to a gene: 6. The CDR3 nucleotides read TGTGCCAGCGGCGGGGGGGGCGAGGAGACCCAGTACTTC. This gives the protein CASGGGGEETQYF.

Ten or more counts support this clonotype. The chain joins TRBV7-3 to TRBJ2-1, with 8 bases matching TRBD1. From germline, CDR1 is SGHTA and CDR2 FQGTGA. After removal of 3 bases from V and 2 bases from J, the junction contained 12 bases not matched to a gene. CDR3 size: 18 residues. CDR3 residues: CASSFLGQGLSPYNEQFF. The CDR3 DNA follows: TGTGCCAGCAGCTTCCTTGGACAGGGCCTCTCCCCCTACAATGAGCAGTTCTTC.

Ten or more counts support this clonotype. This chain links TRBV19 with TRBJ1-2; no clear D gene. From germline, CDR1 is LNHDA and CDR2 SQIVND (reference sequence). The CDR3 contains 11 residues. V lost 1 base, J lost 8 bases, and 5 bases lay in between. In DNA, the CDR3 is TGTGCCAGTAGTATAGCGGCGGGCTACACCTTC. Its translation is CASSIAAGYTF.

This clonotype was detected many times. This sequence joins TRBV6-5 and TRBJ1-1, with D possibly matching TRBD1 (5 bases). The CDR3 has 15 amino acids. Germline CDR1 and CDR2: MNHEY and SVGAGI. Trimming cost V 0 bases and J 3 bases, with 11 bases left between them. The CDR3 is CASSYSMRGHTEAFF. CDR3 bases: TGTGCCAGCAGTTACTCGATGAGGGGCCACACTGAAGCTTTCTTT.

This clonotype was seen many times. The chain combines TRBV2 with TRBJ2-5; D gene uncertain. Per the germline V gene, CDR1 is SNHLY and CDR2 is FYNNEI. V lost 7 bases to trimming and J lost 1 base, with 7 bases between them. There are 12 residues in the CDR3. As DNA, the CDR3 is TGTGCCAGCATAGGGATCCAAGAGACCCAGTACTTC. Translation: CASIGIQETQYF.

The genes are TRBV20-1 and TRBJ2-2; D is possibly TRBD1 (5 bases). The V and J ends lost 0 bases and 4 bases respectively, with 12 bases between them. The germline gives CDR1 DFQATT, CDR2 SNEGSKA (reference sequence). This CDR3 region has 15 residues. The CDR3 region has the DNA TGCAGTGCTAGAGATATAGCAAGGGGCACCGGGGAGCTGTTTTTT. Protein sequence: CSARDIARGTGELFF.

This clonotype came up many times. The chain recombines TRBV5-1 with TRBJ2-1, with D perhaps TRBD1 (7 bases). CDR1 and CDR2 from the germline V gene are SGHRS and YFSETQ. Trimming stripped 7 bases from V and 3 bases from J, with 14 bases between. The CDR3 runs to 14 residues. The DNA of the CDR3 is TGCGCCAGCGGAGCAGGGGGGTTCTACAATGAGCAGTTCTTC. This encodes CASGAGGFYNEQFF. Drawing the rest from reference TRBV5-1 and TRBJ2-1, the complete variable domain is KAGVTQTPRYLIKTRGQQVTLSCSPISGHRSVSWYQQTPGQGLQFLFEYFSETQRNKGNFPGRFSGRQFSNSRSEMNVSTLELGDSALYLCASGAGGFYNEQFFGPGTRLTVL.

This clonotype appeared many times. V is TRBV29-1 and J is TRBJ2-2, with 7 positions matching TRBD1. The CDR3 is 12 residues long. From germline, CDR1 is SQVTM and CDR2 ANQGSEA. V shed 6 bases, J shed 4 bases, and the junction held 2 bases outside the gene matches. The CDR3 sequence is CSVRQGTGELFF. CDR3 sequence (DNA): TGCAGCGTACGACAGGGCACCGGGGAGCTGTTTTTT.

The count of this clonotype is one. One base away lies a much larger clone, so this may be a sequencing read error. The J gene is TRBJ2-5, the V gene TRBV6-2 or TRBV6-3, with TRBD2 matching 12 bases. Germline V gene sequence: CDR1 MNHEY, CDR2 SVGEGT. The CDR3 is 15 amino acids. This chain's CDR3 is CATSPSGRASETQYF. In DNA form, the CDR3 reads TGTGCCACCAGTCCTAGCGGGAGGGCCTCAGAGACCCAGTACTTC.

This clonotype has ten or more counts. The chain links TRBV7-6 to TRBJ2-1; D is undetermined. The CDR3 runs to 16 residues. Germline assignment: CDR1 SGHVS and CDR2 FNYEAQ. The germline V and J ends were trimmed by 1 base and 3 bases, with 13 bases remaining between them. The DNA of the CDR3 is TGTGCCAGCAGCTTAGGCTCAGCGCCAGACTACAATGAGCAGTTCTTC. Translated: CASSLGSAPDYNEQFF.

Points on this clonotype: This may be a read error: a much more frequent sequence differs by one nucleotide. V usage is TRBV2 and J usage is TRBJ1-4; the D gene is possibly TRBD1 (6 bases). The CDR3 is made up of 16 amino acids. Germline values: CDR1 SNHLY, CDR2 FYNNEI. As DNA, the CDR3 is TGTGCCAGCGGTGAGGACAGACTTCCAACTAATGAAAAACTGTTTTTT. It specifies CASGEDRLPTNEKLFF.

Regarding this clonotype: Being one base from a much bigger clone, this may be a read error. The J gene is TRBJ2-7, the V gene TRBV3-1; no clear D. CDR1 and CDR2 from the germline V gene are LGHDT and YNNKEL (reference sequence). The CDR3 has 14 amino acids. CDR3 in DNA: TGTGCCAGCAGCCAAGAACCCCTGTCCTACGAGCAGTGCTTC. Amino acids: CASSQEPLSYEQCF.

This clonotype came up many times. This sequence joins TRBV19 and TRBJ1-5; 7 positions match TRBD1. The CDR3 totals 13 residues. From germline, CDR1 is LNHDA and CDR2 SQIVND (reference sequence). With 5 bases clipped from V and 7 bases from J, the junction kept 5 bases outside the gene matches. CDR3 DNA: TGTGCCAGTAGTCCTGACAGGGCCCAGCCCCAGCATTTT. Translated: CASSPDRAQPQHF.

This clonotype was recorded at least ten times. The chain employs TRBV10-3 and TRBJ2-1, with TRBD2 matching over 8 bases. The CDR3 totals 12 residues. Germline V gives CDR1 ENHRY, CDR2 SYGVKD. The trim removed 11 bases at V and 8 bases at J, leaving 8 bases unmatched. CDR3 sequence (DNA): TGTGCCTACGGGGGGGTAAGCCATGAGCAGTTCTTC. It encodes CAYGGVSHEQFF.

This clonotype was recorded many times. The chain links TRBV7-8 to TRBJ1-1, with TRBD1 matching 7 bases. With 10 bases clipped from V and 1 base from J, the junction kept 6 bases outside the gene matches. This CDR3 region has 13 residues. Germline V gene data show CDR1 as SGHVS and CDR2 as FQNEAQ. CDR3 bases: TGTGCCACAGTGGGACAGCCGAACACTGAAGCTTTCTTT. This gives the protein CATVGQPNTEAFF.

This clonotype occurred a few times. This chain uses TRBV20-1 with TRBJ2-7; no clear D. V gave up 1 base and J gave up 4 bases, with 14 bases separating them. This CDR3 spans 14 amino acids. Germline lookup yields CDR1 DFQATT and CDR2 SNEGSKA (reference sequence). CDR3 residues: CSARVPSPRYEQYF. The CDR3, as DNA: TGCAGTGCTAGAGTTCCGTCTCCCCGGTACGAGCAGTACTTC.

The sample holds many counts of this clonotype. The chain is built from TRBV6-2 or TRBV6-3 and TRBJ2-1, with D perhaps being TRBD1 or TRBD2 (5 bases each). CDR1 and CDR2 (germline): MNHEY, SVGEGT. The CDR3 extends over 14 amino acids. Between the trimmed V and J ends, which lost 5 bases and 6 bases, there was a span of 14 bases. CDR3 in amino acids: CASSAREGLNEQFF. The CDR3 coding sequence is TGTGCCAGCAGTGCCCGAGAGGGGCTCAATGAGCAGTTCTTC.

This clonotype has ten or more counts. The chain carries TRBV25-1 and TRBJ2-1; tentatively, D is TRBD1 (6 bases). The CDR3 covers 13 residues. Germline values: CDR1 MGHDK, CDR2 SYGVNS. Trimming cost V 5 bases and J 7 bases, with 12 bases left between them. CDR3 amino acids: CASSPQGRNEQFF. DNA of the CDR3: TGTGCCAGCAGTCCACAGGGTAGGAATGAGCAGTTCTTC.

This clonotype occurred many times. The V and J genes are TRBV9 and TRBJ2-1; the match to TRBD1 covers 11 bases. Germline V gene lookup returns CDR1 SGDLS and CDR2 YYNGEE. After removal of 4 bases from V and 12 bases from J, the junction contained 18 bases not matched to a gene. This CDR3 spans 17 amino acids. CDR3 in DNA: TGTGCCAGCAGCACTAAAGAGTTGGGGGACAGGGGGGGTAGGCAGTTCTTC. Translated, it gives CASSTKELGDRGGRQFF. Filled out from reference TRBV9 and TRBJ2-1, the complete variable domain reads DSGVTQTPKHLITATGQRVTLRCSPRSGDLSVYWYQQSLDQGLQFLIQYYNGEERAKGNILERFSAQQFPDLHSELNLSSLELGDSALYFCASSTKELGDRGGRQFFGPGTRLTVL.

Ten or more counts support this clonotype. The chain links TRBV28 to TRBJ2-1, with 8 bases aligning to TRBD1. The CDR3 extends over 18 amino acids. V was clipped by 4 bases and J by 1 base; unmatched bases: 12. Germline-derived CDR1 and CDR2 are MDHEN and SYDVKM. CDR3 loop: CASSSTSDRGRSYNEQFF. CDR3 nucleotides: TGTGCCAGCAGTTCGACCTCTGACAGGGGTCGTTCCTACAATGAGCAGTTCTTC.

This clonotype was found many times. The chain couples TRBV20-1 to TRBJ1-2; D might be TRBD1 (6 bases). The germline V gene has CDR1 DFQATT and CDR2 SNEGSKA (reference sequence). The CDR3 has 12 residues. The V end lost 2 bases, the J end lost 4 bases, and 8 bases lay between the germline ends. The CDR3: CSARQGSYGYTF. The CDR3 nucleotides read TGCAGTGCTAGACAGGGGAGCTATGGCTACACCTTC.

This clonotype was counted ten times or more. V gene TRBV10-3 combines with J gene TRBJ2-5; 10 nucleotides match TRBD2. The CDR3 is made up of 15 amino acids. The germline V gene encodes CDR1 ENHRY and CDR2 SYGVKD. The ends lost 10 bases at V and 0 bases at J; junction bases unmatched: 8. DNA of the CDR3: TGTGCCACAACCGGTAGCGGGGGGTACCAAGAGACCCAGTACTTC. This sequence encodes CATTGSGGYQETQYF.

This clonotype came up many times. The chain recombines TRBV6-1 with TRBJ1-2; D not certain. The V gene's germline CDR1 is MNHNS and CDR2 SASEGT. V was clipped by 8 bases and J by 4 bases, with 8 bases between them. The CDR3 is 11 residues long. The CDR3 loop reads CASLQIYGYTF. CDR3 coding DNA: TGTGCCAGCCTCCAGATCTATGGCTACACCTTC.